This T cell receptor beta chain emerged from a study of blood T cell repertoires in COVID-19. Across the whole study: The United States, Italy and Spain supplied acute and convalescent COVID-19 samples.

Generated by immunoSEQ multiplex PCR, the TCRdb table keeps only in-frame clones and is missing some. The sample records approximately 200,000 clones, 80% to 90% being singletons. Germline CDR1 reads SGHRS; CDR2 reads YFSETQ. The CDR3 length is 16 residues. The junction had 9 bases not matched to a gene; V was cut back by 4 bases and J by 3 bases. Sequencing was done on a sample of peripheral blood. This rearrangement joins TRBV5-1 to TRBJ2-1, with 8 bases identical to TRBD2. This sequence originates from a man in his 60s who had recovered from COVID-19. The chain's CDR3 is CASSPQGLGYYNEQFF. The CDR3, as DNA: TGCGCCAGCAGCCCCCAGGGACTAGGATACTACAATGAGCAGTTCTTC.